The sequence of this T cell receptor beta chain was determined in a study of blood T cell repertoires in COVID-19. While infection was still active, Seattle patients were enrolled and then followed longitudinally. The V end was cut by 3 bases, the J end by 7 bases, with 10 bases between. The germline V gene has CDR1 MGHRA and CDR2 YSYEKL. There are 13 residues in the CDR3. This clone was found once. Authors' analysis steps: Cell counts per sample came from amplifying reference gene primers. Sequenced by immunoSEQ multiplex PCR; TCRdb stores in-frame clones only, minus some. That table is the source of V, J and clone size, and D and trimming were worked out from the DNA. The table shows under 400,000 clones, with about 90% occurring only once.

The TCR originated in a woman aged 30 to 39 with COVID-19, enrolled during active disease. V usage is TRBV4-1 and J usage is TRBJ1-5; tentative D call: TRBD1 (5 bases). The sequenced material came from peripheral blood. CDR3 sequence (DNA): TGCGCCAGCAGCCAGGAAAAGGGGCAGCCCCAGCATTTT. Translating it yields CASSQEKGQPQHF.